The clone carrying this T cell receptor beta chain showed up many times. The target antigen is unknown. The data were obtained in a study of CD8 T cells in ankylosing spondylitis. Trimming cost V 2 bases and J 0 bases, with 8 bases left between them. CDR3 length: 14 residues. Germline-derived CDR1 and CDR2 are SGDLS and YYNGEE. Findings and limits, study-wide: Roughly eight highly homologous variants formed a TCR beta motif that appeared characteristic of ankylosing spondylitis blood. Reported data indicate significant enrichment of disease-linked clones within matched ankylosing spondylitis synovial fluid.

Preparation of TCR beta libraries was done by quantitative 5'-RACE with molecular barcodes. TCRdb re-called the 5' RACE reads with MiXCR, one entry per CDR3 protein. The sample yields about 42,000 distinct CDR3 sequences, about 4% seen once. The chain joins TRBV9 to TRBJ1-1; D is undetermined. Sequencing was performed on blood, either unsorted or a sorted T cell fraction (not recorded which). The source is a female donor with ankylosing spondylitis or in good health (not recorded which). CDR3 in amino acids: CASSVRTVNTEAFF. The CDR3 bases are TGTGCCAGCAGCGTCCGGACGGTGAACACTGAAGCTTTCTTT.